These T cell receptor beta chains were read from a single sample in a study of beta chain features in type 1 diabetes. Measured with immunoSEQ multiplex PCR; TCRdb has only the in-frame clones, and not every one. The table includes roughly 340,000 clones, around an eighth detected once. The sequenced sample was naive CD4+ T cells from blood. Every receptor here comes from a woman aged 18-29 years with type 1 diabetes. Each CDR3 is given without its conserved first and last residue. Part of the rows lack a size; the others show once, few, many or a class for expanded clones.

j_gene: TRBJ2-1
v_gene: TRBV15
abundance: NA
CDR3aa: APSGLADSGQF

j_gene: TRBJ2-5
v_gene: TRBV4-1
abundance: few
CDR3aa: ASGDPGPRQTQY

j_gene: TRBJ1-1
v_gene: TRBV15
abundance: few
CDR3aa: ATSRPGTGLAGTEAF

j_gene: TRBJ2-5
v_gene: TRBV5-1
abundance: few
CDR3aa: ASSFPRTGDRETQY

j_gene: TRBJ2-5
v_gene: TRBV29-1
abundance: few
CDR3aa: SVLGGLQETQY

j_gene: TRBJ2-1
v_gene: TRBV18
abundance: NA
CDR3aa: ASSPPGAGASEQF

j_gene: TRBJ2-2
v_gene: TRBV29-1
abundance: few
CDR3aa: SVGQDTGELF

j_gene: TRBJ2-3
v_gene: TRBV9
abundance: few
CDR3aa: ASSVVGGATDTQY

j_gene: TRBJ2-7
v_gene: TRBV5-1
abundance: few
CDR3aa: ASSLGSGSYEQY

j_gene: TRBJ2-5
v_gene: TRBV9
abundance: NA
CDR3aa: ASSTGEATQY

j_gene: TRBJ2-3
v_gene: TRBV4-3
abundance: NA
CDR3aa: ASSQTSGSYDTQY

j_gene: TRBJ2-3
v_gene: TRBV7-8
abundance: NA
CDR3aa: ASSPRLAGTDTQY

j_gene: TRBJ2-4
v_gene: TRBV5-6
abundance: NA
CDR3aa: ASSQGPKGGKNIQY

j_gene: TRBJ1-1
v_gene: TRBV4-3
abundance: NA
CDR3aa: ASSQDRGEAF

j_gene: TRBJ1-2
v_gene: TRBV4-3
abundance: NA
CDR3aa: ASSHRGRSYGYT

j_gene: TRBJ1-1
v_gene: TRBV5-4
abundance: NA
CDR3aa: ASSPGQNTEAF

j_gene: TRBJ2-5
v_gene: TRBV29-1
abundance: NA
CDR3aa: SATSYQETQY

j_gene: TRBJ2-1
v_gene: TRBV14
abundance: NA
CDR3aa: ASSQGGLFISSYNEQF

j_gene: TRBJ2-1
v_gene: TRBV12-5
abundance: NA
CDR3aa: ASGLATGLAGTNEQF

j_gene: TRBJ2-5
v_gene: TRBV11-3
abundance: NA
CDR3aa: ASSWGQQETQY

j_gene: TRBJ2-7
v_gene: TRBV7-9
abundance: few
CDR3aa: ASSPQGQGASEQY

j_gene: TRBJ2-3
v_gene: TRBV4-3
abundance: few
CDR3aa: ASSQRLATDTQY

j_gene: TRBJ2-7
v_gene: TRBV14
abundance: NA
CDR3aa: ASSQEQGPHEQY

j_gene: TRBJ2-4
v_gene: TRBV29-1
abundance: NA
CDR3aa: RPPMGQGTLAKNIQY

j_gene: TRBJ2-5
v_gene: TRBV4-2
abundance: few
CDR3aa: ASSRIAGGTQETQY

j_gene: TRBJ1-1
v_gene: TRBV11-3
abundance: few
CDR3aa: ASSLDLPWTATMNTEAF

j_gene: TRBJ2-5
v_gene: TRBV2
abundance: NA
CDR3aa: ASSDARRKTQY

j_gene: TRBJ1-1
v_gene: TRBV7-9
abundance: NA
CDR3aa: ASRSTGTEAF

j_gene: TRBJ2-1
v_gene: TRBV7-9
abundance: few
CDR3aa: ASSLATTYNEQF

j_gene: TRBJ1-2
v_gene: TRBV30
abundance: NA
CDR3aa: AWSVGGFGDSSGYT

j_gene: TRBJ1-2
v_gene: TRBV30
abundance: few
CDR3aa: AWGRGLYGYT

j_gene: TRBJ2-3
v_gene: TRBV2
abundance: few
CDR3aa: ASSYETRSSQY

j_gene: TRBJ2-7
v_gene: TRBV6-1
abundance: NA
CDR3aa: ASRTSGSLLEQY

j_gene: TRBJ1-2
v_gene: TRBV4-1
abundance: NA
CDR3aa: ASSQPTRGTNYGYT

j_gene: TRBJ1-2
v_gene: TRBV5-1
abundance: NA
CDR3aa: ASISGPGLEEGGYT

j_gene: TRBJ1-1
v_gene: TRBV7-2
abundance: NA
CDR3aa: ASSLVQGGNTEAF

j_gene: TRBJ2-5
v_gene: TRBV5-1
abundance: NA
CDR3aa: ASSFTAGGPSQETQY